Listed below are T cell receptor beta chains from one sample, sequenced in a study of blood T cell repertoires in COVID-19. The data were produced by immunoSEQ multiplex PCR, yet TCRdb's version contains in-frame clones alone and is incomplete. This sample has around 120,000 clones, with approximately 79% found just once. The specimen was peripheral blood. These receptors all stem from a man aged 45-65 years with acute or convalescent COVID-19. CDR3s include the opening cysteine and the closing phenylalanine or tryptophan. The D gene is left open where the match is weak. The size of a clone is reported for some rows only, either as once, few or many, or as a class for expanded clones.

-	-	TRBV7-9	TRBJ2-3	CASSYGWTGTDTQYF	TGTGCCAGCAGCTACGGGTGGACAGGCACAGATACGCAGTATTTT
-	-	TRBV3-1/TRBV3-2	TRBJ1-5	CASSPTSGAQPQHF	TGTGCCAGCAGCCCCACAAGTGGTGCTCAGCCCCAGCATTTT
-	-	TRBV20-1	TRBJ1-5	CSAQLAQPQHF	TGCAGTGCTCAGTTGGCTCAGCCCCAGCATTTT
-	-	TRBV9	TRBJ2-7	CASSVLGGPTYEQYF	TGTGCCAGCAGCGTATTAGGAGGGCCGACCTACGAGCAGTACTTC
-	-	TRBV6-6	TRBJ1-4	CASSRREFGLFF	TGTGCCAGCAGTCGTAGGGAGTTTGGACTGTTTTTT
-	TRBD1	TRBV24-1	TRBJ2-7	CATSGSGTGENSYEQYF	TGTGCCACCAGTGGATCCGGGACAGGGGAAAACTCCTACGAGCAGTACTTC
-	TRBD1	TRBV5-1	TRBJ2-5	CASSRGRQGSVRETQYF	TGCGCCAGCAGTAGGGGGCGACAGGGGTCGGTGAGAGAGACCCAGTACTTC
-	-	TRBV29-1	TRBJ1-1	CSPKTGNTEAFF	TGCAGCCCCAAGACAGGTAACACTGAAGCTTTCTTT
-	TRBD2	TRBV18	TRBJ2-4	CASSEREDIQYF	TGTGCCAGCTCAGAACGGGAGGACATTCAGTACTTC
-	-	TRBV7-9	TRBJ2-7	CASSPRTVTYEQYF	TGTGCCAGCAGCCCCCGGACAGTCACCTACGAGCAGTACTTC
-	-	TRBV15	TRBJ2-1	CATSRDWGQQFF	TGTGCCACCAGCAGAGACTGGGGGCAGCAGTTCTTC
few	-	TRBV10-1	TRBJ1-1	CASSGMANTEAFF	TGCGCCAGCAGTGGTATGGCGAACACTGAAGCTTTCTTT
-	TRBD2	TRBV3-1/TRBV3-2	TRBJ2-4	CASSQAGLVLAKNIQYF	TGTGCCAGCAGCCAAGCGGGACTAGTATTGGCCAAAAACATTCAGTACTTC
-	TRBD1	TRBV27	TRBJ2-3	CASSPQVQGSTDTQYF	TGTGCCAGCAGTCCTCAGGTACAGGGGAGCACAGATACGCAGTATTTT
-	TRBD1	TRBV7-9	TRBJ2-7	CASSPRQGAFLEQYF	TGTGCCAGCAGCCCGCGACAGGGGGCATTCCTCGAGCAGTACTTC
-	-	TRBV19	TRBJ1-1	CASSIGQLNTEAFF	TGTGCCAGTAGTATCGGACAGCTGAACACTGAAGCTTTCTTT
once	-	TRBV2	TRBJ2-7	CASSAGGGVDYEQYF	TGTGCCAGCAGTGCAGGAGGGGGGGTTGACTACGAGCAGTACTTC
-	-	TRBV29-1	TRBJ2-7	CSASDRLSYEQYF	TGCAGCGCCAGCGACAGGCTATCCTACGAGCAGTACTTC
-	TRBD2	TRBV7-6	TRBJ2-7	CASSLAIAGGTSSYEQYF	TGTGCCAGCAGCTTAGCGATAGCGGGAGGGACGAGCTCCTACGAGCAGTACTTC
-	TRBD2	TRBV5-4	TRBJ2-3	CASSLDSGGIDTQYF	TGTGCCAGCAGCTTGGACTCGGGAGGGATAGATACGCAGTATTTT
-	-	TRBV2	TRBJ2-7	CASSVQGYEQYF	TGTGCCAGCAGTGTCCAGGGCTACGAGCAGTACTTC
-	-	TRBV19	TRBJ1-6	CASSGPRVESPLHF	TGTGCCAGTAGTGGTCCGAGGGTTGAGTCACCCCTCCACTTT
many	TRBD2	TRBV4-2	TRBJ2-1	CASSHLTRTSATYNEQFF	TGTGCCAGCAGCCATCTCACTCGGACTAGCGCGACCTACAATGAGCAGTTCTTC
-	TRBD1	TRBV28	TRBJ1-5	CASTPGTGFNQPQHF	TGTGCCAGCACACCCGGGACAGGGTTCAATCAGCCCCAGCATTTT
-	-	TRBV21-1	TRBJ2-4	CASSKDFWGGF	TGTGCCAGCAGCAAAGATTTCTGGGGAGGCTTC
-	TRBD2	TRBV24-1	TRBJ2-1	CATSDRDSTSGRIDEQFF	TGTGCCACCAGTGATCGCGACTCGACTAGCGGGAGGATTGATGAGCAGTTCTTC
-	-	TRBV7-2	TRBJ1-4	CASSLQVREKLFF	TGTGCCAGCAGCTTACAAGTACGGGAAAAACTGTTTTTT
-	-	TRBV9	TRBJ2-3	CASSVGGVDTQYF	TGTGCCAGCAGCGTTGGAGGGGTCGATACGCAGTATTTT
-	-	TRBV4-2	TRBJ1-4	CASSQTPTGEKLFF	TGTGCCAGCAGCCAAACCCCCACGGGGGAAAAACTGTTTTTT
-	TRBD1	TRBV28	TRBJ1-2	CASGGTGGSNYGYTF	TGTGCCAGCGGGGGGACAGGGGGTTCCAACTATGGCTACACCTTC
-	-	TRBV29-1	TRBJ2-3	CSVDPSLWPDTQYF	TGCAGCGTTGACCCTAGCTTATGGCCAGATACGCAGTATTTT
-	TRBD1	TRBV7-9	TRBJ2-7	CASSFGYNRGHEQYF	TGTGCCAGCAGCTTTGGGTATAACAGGGGCCACGAGCAGTACTTC
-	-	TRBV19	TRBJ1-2	CASRQTEEGYTF	TGTGCCAGTAGGCAGACGGAGGAAGGCTACACCTTC
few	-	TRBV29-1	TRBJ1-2	CSVEEGEDYTF	TGCAGCGTTGAAGAAGGGGAGGACTACACCTTC
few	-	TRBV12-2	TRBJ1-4	CASRSLEKLFF	TGTGCAAGTCGCTCCTTAGAAAAACTGTTTTTT
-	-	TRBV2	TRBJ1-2	CASRSLQGGTYGYTF	TGTGCCAGCAGGTCCCTACAAGGAGGGACCTATGGCTACACCTTC
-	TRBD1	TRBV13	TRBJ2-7	CASSLGDSSYEQYF	TGTGCCAGCAGCTTGGGGGACAGCTCCTACGAGCAGTACTTC
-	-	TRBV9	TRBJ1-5	CASSVGTGIEGQPQHF	TGTGCCAGCAGCGTAGGAACAGGGATTGAGGGGCAGCCCCAGCATTTT
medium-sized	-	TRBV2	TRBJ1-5	CASSGGYIGNQPQHF	TGTGCCAGCAGTGGAGGGTACATAGGCAATCAGCCCCAGCATTTT
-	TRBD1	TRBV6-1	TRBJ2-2	CASSEAGQANTGELFF	TGTGCCAGCAGTGAAGCGGGACAGGCAAACACCGGGGAGCTGTTTTTT
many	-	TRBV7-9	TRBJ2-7	CASSRQVSYEQYF	TGTGCCAGCAGCCGACAGGTCTCCTACGAGCAGTACTTC
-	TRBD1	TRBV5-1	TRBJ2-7	CASSLAPGGYEQYF	TGCGCCAGCAGCTTGGCTCCAGGGGGCTACGAGCAGTACTTC
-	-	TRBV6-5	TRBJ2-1	CASSSGSYNEQFF	TGTGCCAGCAGTTCCGGCTCCTACAATGAGCAGTTCTTC
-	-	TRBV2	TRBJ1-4	CAGRGDNEKLFF	TGTGCCGGGCGCGGGGACAATGAAAAACTGTTTTTT
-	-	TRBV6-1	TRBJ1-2	CASSEWTGSEAYGYTF	TGTGCCAGCAGTGAATGGACGGGGTCGGAGGCCTATGGCTACACCTTC
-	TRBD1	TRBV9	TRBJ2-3	CASSVGGQGRADTQYF	TGTGCCAGCAGCGTGGGGGGACAGGGGAGGGCAGATACGCAGTATTTT
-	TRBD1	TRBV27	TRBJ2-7	CASSLTGGEQYF	TGTGCCAGCAGTTTAACAGGGGGCGAGCAGTACTTC
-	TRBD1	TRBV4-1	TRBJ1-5	CASSLRQGNQPQHF	TGCGCCAGCAGCCTACGACAGGGTAATCAGCCCCAGCATTTT
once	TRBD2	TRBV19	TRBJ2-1	CASSVTSGVYNEQFF	TGTGCCAGTAGTGTGACTAGCGGGGTCTACAATGAGCAGTTCTTC
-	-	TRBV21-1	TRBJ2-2	CASSKVLAGGRGHIRELFF	TGTGCCAGCAGCAAAGTACTAGCGGGAGGCCGTGGTCACATCCGGGAGCTGTTTTTT
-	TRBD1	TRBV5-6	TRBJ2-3	CASSWGRQGSTDTQYF	TGTGCCAGCAGCTGGGGTAGACAGGGCAGCACAGATACGCAGTATTTT
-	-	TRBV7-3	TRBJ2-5	CASSQGQTAQETQYF	TGTGCCAGCAGCCAAGGACAGACAGCTCAAGAGACCCAGTACTTC
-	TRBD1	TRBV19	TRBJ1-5	CASSTGGQPQHF	TGTGCCAGTAGTACAGGGGGCCAGCCCCAGCATTTT
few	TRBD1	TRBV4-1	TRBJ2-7	CASSQPGTGAYEQYF	TGCGCCAGCAGCCAACCCGGGACAGGGGCCTACGAGCAGTACTTC
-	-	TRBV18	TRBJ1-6	CASSPESSYNSPLHF	TGTGCCAGCTCACCGGAGAGCTCCTATAATTCACCCCTCCACTTT
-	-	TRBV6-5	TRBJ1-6	CASSYSEGNSPLHF	TGTGCCAGCAGTTATAGCGAGGGTAATTCACCCCTCCACTTT
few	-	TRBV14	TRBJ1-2	CASSQGRGTDYGYTF	TGTGCCAGCAGCCAAGGAAGGGGCACAGACTATGGCTACACCTTC
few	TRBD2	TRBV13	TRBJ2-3	CASSSEGMSGSRTDTQYF	TGTGCCAGCAGCTCAGAGGGGATGAGCGGGAGTCGCACAGATACGCAGTATTTT